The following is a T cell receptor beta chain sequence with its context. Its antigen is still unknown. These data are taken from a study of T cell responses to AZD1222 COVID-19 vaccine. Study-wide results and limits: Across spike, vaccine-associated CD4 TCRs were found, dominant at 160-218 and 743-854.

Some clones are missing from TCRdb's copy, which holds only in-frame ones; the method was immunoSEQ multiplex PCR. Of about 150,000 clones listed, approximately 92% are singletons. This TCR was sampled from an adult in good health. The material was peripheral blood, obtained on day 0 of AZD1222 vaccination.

DNA for the CDR3: TGTGCCAGCAGTTATGGCACAGGGGCCACACAAGAGACCCAGTACTTC. Its translation is CASSYGTGATQETQYF. The rearrangement links TRBV6-5 to TRBJ2-5; 7 bases are a match to TRBD1. CDR1 is MNHEY and CDR2 is SVGAGI in the germline V gene. The CDR3 length is 16 residues. Trimming removed 3 bases from V and 2 bases from J; junction bases left unmatched: 9.